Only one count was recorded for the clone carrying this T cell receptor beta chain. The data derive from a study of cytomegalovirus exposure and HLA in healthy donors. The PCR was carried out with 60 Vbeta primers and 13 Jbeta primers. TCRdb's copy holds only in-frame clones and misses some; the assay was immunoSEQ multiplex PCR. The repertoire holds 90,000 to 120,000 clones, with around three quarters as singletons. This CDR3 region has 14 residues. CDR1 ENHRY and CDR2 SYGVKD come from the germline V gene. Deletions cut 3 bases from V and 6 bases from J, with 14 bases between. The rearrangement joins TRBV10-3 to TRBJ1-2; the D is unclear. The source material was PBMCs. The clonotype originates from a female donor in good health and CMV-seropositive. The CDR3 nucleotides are TGTGCCATCAGTGATCAGCGCGAGGTAAATGGCTACACCTTC. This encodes CAISDQREVNGYTF.